These 17 T cell receptor beta chains came from one sample sequenced in a study of cytomegalovirus exposure and HLA in healthy donors. The PCR was carried out with 60 Vbeta primers and 13 Jbeta primers. Method: immunoSEQ multiplex PCR; TCRdb's copy keeps in-frame clones and lacks some. Of 150,000 to 200,000 clones in the sample, about 64% are singletons; the top ten hold approximately 1.5%. The material sequenced was PBMCs. The source is a man aged 45-65 years in good health and CMV-seronegative.

The chain uses TRBV11-2 and TRBJ1-1; no reliable D call. Germline values: CDR1 SGHAT, CDR2 FQNNGV. The CDR3 length is 14 residues. V lost 2 bases to trimming and J lost 0 bases, with 7 bases between them. In DNA form, the CDR3 reads TGTGCCAGCAGCTTAACCACGGTGAACACTGAAGCTTTCTTT. Translated: CASSLTTVNTEAFF.

The rearrangement uses TRBV6-6 and TRBJ2-2; the match to TRBD1 covers 8 bases. The CDR3 covers 13 residues. V was pared by 8 bases and J by 5 bases, with 4 bases of the junction left unmatched. CDR1 and CDR2 from the germline V gene are MNHNY and SVGAGI (reference sequence). The CDR3: CASWTGLTGELFF. CDR3 DNA sequence: TGTGCCAGCTGGACAGGGTTGACCGGGGAGCTGTTTTTT.

V and J are TRBV19 and TRBJ2-7; TRBD1 is a possible D gene (6 bases). Trimming pared 3 bases from V and 5 bases from J, leaving 14 bases between. Germline lookup yields CDR1 LNHDA and CDR2 SQIVND (reference sequence). This CDR3 region has 14 residues. In nucleotides, the CDR3 is TGTGCCAGTAGTATTCGGCAGGGGCTTAACGAGCAGTACTTC. Translated, it gives CASSIRQGLNEQYF.

This clone was observed a handful of times. The rearrangement joins TRBV18 to TRBJ1-2; TRBD1 agrees at 8 bases. This CDR3 contains 14 residues. Germline CDR1 KGHSH, CDR2 LQKENI. After removal of 3 bases from V and 4 bases from J, the junction contained 4 bases not matched to a gene. The CDR3 here is CASSPSGTGYGYTF. The DNA for the CDR3 is TGTGCCAGCTCACCTTCCGGGACAGGCTATGGCTACACCTTC. Full variable domain (outside the CDR3, taken from reference TRBV18 and TRBJ1-2): NAGVMQNPRHLVRRRGQEARLRCSPMKGHSHVYWYRQLPEEGLKFMVYLQKENIIDESGMPKERFSAEFPKEGPSILRIQQVVRGDSAAYFCASSPSGTGYGYTFGSGTRLTVV.

This chain links TRBV11-3 with TRBJ2-5; D is unresolved. Germline loops: CDR1 SGHNT, CDR2 YENEEA. V was pared by 5 bases and J by 5 bases, with 9 bases between. This CDR3 spans 12 amino acids. The CDR3 sequence: CASSPNGETQYF. Here the CDR3 DNA reads TGTGCCAGCAGCCCCAACGGGGAGACCCAGTACTTC.

This clone showed up just a few times. The CDR3 coding sequence is TGTGCCAGCAGTGAGCGGGACAGGGGGGACTATGGCTACACCTTC. It codes for CASSERDRGDYGYTF. This chain connects TRBV6-6 to TRBJ1-2, with 11 bases that match TRBD1. This CDR3 is built from 15 residues. V trimming: 5 bases; J trimming: 3 bases; junction bases outside the gene matches: 5. Germline CDR1 and CDR2: MNHNY and SVGAGI (reference sequence).

V gene TRBV6-1 combines with J gene TRBJ2-3, with TRBD1 identical over 8 bases. The CDR3 sequence is 15 residues long. The V gene's germline CDR1 is MNHNS and CDR2 SASEGT. V shed 4 bases, J shed 2 bases, and the junction held 5 bases outside the gene matches. The CDR3 nucleotides are TGTGCCAGCAGTGGCGCGGACAGGGACACAGATACGCAGTATTTT. It yields the protein CASSGADRDTDTQYF.

The chain carries TRBV5-1 and TRBJ1-1; D unresolved. Germline lookup yields CDR1 SGHRS and CDR2 YFSETQ. V was pared by 6 bases and J by 1 base, with 4 bases between. CDR3 size: 11 residues. CDR3 sequence: CASTQNTEAFF. The DNA for the CDR3 is TGCGCCAGCACACAGAACACTGAAGCTTTCTTT.

The rearrangement uses TRBV21-1 and TRBJ2-7; the D segment call TRBD1 is taken from the table without a DNA check. TRBV21-1 is shown as a pseudogene. This CDR3 comprises 13 residues. CDR3 region: CASSKGQSNEQYF. In DNA, the CDR3 is TGTGCCAGCAGCAAGGGACAGTCCAACGAGCAGTACTTC.

The CDR3 is CATSRGDRDHEQYF. As DNA, the CDR3 is TGTGCCACCAGCAGAGGTGACAGGGACCACGAGCAGTACTTC. The gene calls are TRBV15 and TRBJ2-7; 7 bases match TRBD1. J lost 5 bases, V lost 1 base, and 5 bases had no gene match. CDR1 and CDR2 (germline): LNHNV, YYDKDF (reference sequence). This CDR3 has 14 residues.

About this clone: Other DNA sequences in the sample encode the same CDR3. The CDR3 spells CASSSGQGAYEQYF. CDR3 DNA sequence: TGCGCCAGCAGCTCGGGACAGGGGGCTTACGAGCAGTACTTC. V usage is TRBV5-1 and J usage is TRBJ2-7; 12 nucleotides match TRBD1. The CDR3 runs to 14 residues. J was trimmed by 4 bases and V by 3 bases; bases with no gene match: 2. Germline V gene lookup returns CDR1 SGHRS and CDR2 YFSETQ.

The chain employs TRBV28 and TRBJ2-5; D possibly corresponds to TRBD2 (5 bases). Germline V CDR1 and CDR2: MDHEN, SYDVKM. The CDR3 contains 15 residues. V gave up 4 bases and J gave up 5 bases, with 17 bases separating them. The CDR3 nucleotides read TGTGCCAGCAGTTCCCTAGCAACGATGAGGGAGACCCAGTACTTC. Translated: CASSSLATMRETQYF.

The chain carries TRBV9 and TRBJ1-4; 8 bases line up with TRBD1. Germline CDR1 is SGDLS and CDR2 is YYNGEE. This CDR3 is built from 15 residues. Germline trimming cut 4 bases from V and 7 bases from J; bases unmatched to any gene: 9. The CDR3 bases are TGTGCCAGCAGCTTCCGACAGGGGCGGGGTGAAAAACTGTTTTTT. It is translated as CASSFRQGRGEKLFF.

The chain uses TRBV28 and TRBJ1-6; no definite D call. The V and J ends lost 10 bases and 6 bases respectively, with 13 bases between them. There are 13 residues in the CDR3. Germline CDR1 is MDHEN and CDR2 is SYDVKM. DNA of the CDR3: TGTGCCACTAGAGGCGGGTTTAATTCACCCCTCCACTTT. It yields the protein CATRGGFNSPLHF.

The rearrangement uses TRBV5-1 and TRBJ2-7; D gene uncertain. Trimming took 5 bases from V and 0 from J, leaving 6 bases between them. CDR3 length: 12 amino acids. The V gene's germline CDR1 is SGHRS and CDR2 YFSETQ. CDR3 loop: CASRADSYEQYF. The CDR3 DNA sequence: TGCGCCAGCAGGGCTGACTCCTACGAGCAGTACTTC.

The chain has TRBV9 and TRBJ1-1, with 9 nucleotides matching TRBD1. With V trimmed by 8 bases and J by 0 bases, 8 bases remained unmatched. Germline V CDR1 and CDR2: SGDLS, YYNGEE. CDR3 length: 15 residues. For the CDR3, the DNA is TGTGCCAGTCGCCGGGGGGACAGGGTGAACACTGAAGCTTTCTTT. Translation gives CASRRGDRVNTEAFF.

This chain uses TRBV7-2 with TRBJ1-2; 8 bases match TRBD1. Germline values: CDR1 SGHTA, CDR2 FQGNSA. The J segment lost 2 bases and the V segment lost 5 bases, leaving 10 bases of the junction unmatched. CDR3 length: 16 amino acids. CDR3 amino acids: CASSLTGARFNYGYTF. The CDR3, as DNA: TGTGCCAGCAGCCTGACAGGGGCAAGGTTCAACTATGGCTACACCTTC.